This T cell receptor beta chain originates from a study of blood T cells in healthy people across ages. From germline, CDR1 is MNHNS and CDR2 SASEGT. This CDR3 is built from 15 residues. V was pared by 8 bases and J by 11 bases, with 27 bases between. This clonotype was detected only a few times. A second PCR, run for roughly 6 to 11 cycles, used a sample-barcoded 5' primer plus a J-beta primer mix. TCRdb re-analysed the 5' RACE reads in MiXCR, keeping a single row per CDR3 protein. The sample has about 290,000 distinct CDR3 sequences, roughly 29% seen once; the top ten hold around 30%. The TCR comes from a woman in her 70s in good health. The chain joins TRBV6-1 to TRBJ2-5, with D possibly matching TRBD1 (6 bases). The sequencing input was blood. The CDR3 protein is CASDNRQASYRRQYF. The CDR3 DNA sequence: TGTGCCAGCGATAACAGACAGGCCTCCTACCGAAGGCAGTACTTC.